This is a list of T cell receptor beta chains from one sample in a study of T-cell reconstitution after alpha-beta-depleted transplantation in children. TCRdb re-called the PCR reads through MiXCR, storing one row per CDR3 protein. This sample has a few hundred thousand distinct CDR3 sequences, with roughly a quarter found just once. The source material was PBMCs, mostly from graft donor cells, sampled 360 days after TCRalphabeta/CD19-depleted stem cell transplant. The receptors derive from a female patient under 10 years old who had a stem cell transplant for congenital amegakaryocytic thrombocytopenia, so the T cells may come from the graft donor. Each CDR3 is given with its conserved first and last residue. Each record gives: V gene, clone size, D gene, J gene, CDR3 DNA, CDR3 protein. D genes are given only for firm matches. Size is stated for part of the rows, as once, few or many counts, or as a class when the clone is expanded.

TRBV11-2,-,-,TRBJ1-3,TGTGCCAGCAGTCCAGCTGACAGGCCACCTTTCCTCTCTTTTGGAAACACCATATATTTT,CASSPADRPPFLSFGNTIYF
TRBV6-1,-,TRBD2,TRBJ2-5,TGTGCCAGCAGTACAGTCCCTCGACTAGCGGGGGAGGAGACCCAGTACTTC,CASSTVPRLAGEETQYF
TRBV2,-,-,TRBJ2-2,TGTGCCAGCCTTCACAGCTACACCGGGGAGCTGTTTTTT,CASLHSYTGELFF
TRBV29-1,few,TRBD1,TRBJ1-1,TGCAGCGTTGTTGGACAGGGGCGATACACTGAAGCTTTCTTT,CSVVGQGRYTEAFF
TRBV28,few,TRBD1,TRBJ2-7,TGTGCCAGCAGTTTTCGGGACAGGGAACACTACGAGCAGTACTTC,CASSFRDREHYEQYF
TRBV12-3/TRBV12-4,-,-,TRBJ1-2,TGTGCCAGCGGGGGGTCTAGCTATGGCTACACCTTC,CASGGSSYGYTF
TRBV4-2,few,-,TRBJ1-1,TGTGCCAGCAGCCAAGAACCTGCTTGGAACACTGAAGCTTTCTTT,CASSQEPAWNTEAFF
TRBV7-9,once,-,TRBJ2-7,TGTGCCAGCAGCCAAAGGGGGGTCTCGTCCTACGAGCAGTACTTC,CASSQRGVSSYEQYF
TRBV5-1,few,-,TRBJ2-1,TGCGCCAGCAGCTTGGTTAGCGGTCTAGTCAATGAGCAGTTCTTC,CASSLVSGLVNEQFF
TRBV4-1,-,TRBD2,TRBJ2-1,TGCGCCAGCAGCTTCACGACTAGCGGGTTCCCCTACAATGAGCAGTTCTTC,CASSFTTSGFPYNEQFF
TRBV20-1,-,TRBD2,TRBJ2-3,TGCAGTGCTAGAGCTTTACCGGGACTAGCGGGACATTTGCCATCGTTAGATACGCAGTATTTT,CSARALPGLAGHLPSLDTQYF
TRBV4-2,-,TRBD1,TRBJ2-7,TGTGCCAGCAGCCAAGATTGGACAGGGTTCTACGAGCAGTACTTC,CASSQDWTGFYEQYF
TRBV6-5,-,-,TRBJ1-1,TGTGCCAGCAGTTACGGGGTAATCAACACTGAAGCTTTCTTT,CASSYGVINTEAFF
TRBV5-4,few,TRBD2,TRBJ2-7,TGTGCCAGCAGCATCAACCCGGGACTAGTTATCTACGAGCAGTACTTC,CASSINPGLVIYEQYF
TRBV5-1,many,-,TRBJ2-2,TGCGCCAGCAGCTTCTTAGGGACCGGGGAGCTGTTTTTT,CASSFLGTGELFF
TRBV7-9,-,-,TRBJ1-2,TGTGCCAGCAGCATGCTAGCTAACTATGGCTACACCTTC,CASSMLANYGYTF
TRBV20-1,few,-,TRBJ2-7,TGCAGTGCTAGGGAACTCAGTTTCTACGAGCAGTACTTC,CSARELSFYEQYF
TRBV30,-,TRBD1,TRBJ1-5,TGTGCCTGGAGCGCCAGGGGGTCCCAGCCCCAGCATTTT,CAWSARGSQPQHF
TRBV20-1,-,-,TRBJ2-3,TGCAGTGCCACTTGGTCAGATACGCAGTATTTT,CSATWSDTQYF
TRBV2,few,TRBD1,TRBJ1-6,TGTGCCAGCAGCCATGGACAGGGCAGGAATTCACCCCTCCACTTT,CASSHGQGRNSPLHF
TRBV4-1,many,TRBD2,TRBJ2-1,TGCGCCAGCAGCCAAGGGACTAGCTTTTTCGATGAGCAGTTCTTC,CASSQGTSFFDEQFF
TRBV28,once,TRBD1,TRBJ2-7,TGTGCCAGCAGTCATGAGGGACAGACCCGCGAGCAGTACTTC,CASSHEGQTREQYF
TRBV11-3,-,TRBD2,TRBJ2-1,TGTGCCAGCAGCTCTCGCTCCGGACTAGCGGGACGGAATGCCGATGAGCAGTTCTTC,CASSSRSGLAGRNADEQFF
TRBV6-5,few,-,TRBJ1-6,TGTGCCAGCAGTTACTCGATAGATAGACAGGTGGGGAATTCACCCCTCCACTTT,CASSYSIDRQVGNSPLHF
TRBV3-1,few,TRBD2,TRBJ2-5,TGTGCCAGCAGCCAAGGATCGGGACTAGCGGACCAAGAGACCCAGTACTTC,CASSQGSGLADQETQYF
TRBV20-1,-,-,TRBJ2-7,TGCAGTGCTAGTTTATCAGGAATTTCCTACGAGCAGTACTTC,CSASLSGISYEQYF
TRBV11-1,-,TRBD2,TRBJ2-2,TGTGCCAGCAGAGCCGGGACTAGTTCCTCCGGGGAGCTGTTTTTT,CASRAGTSSSGELFF
TRBV3-1,few,TRBD1,TRBJ2-2,TGTGCCAGCAGCCTCTTGGGGACAGGGAACCCCGGGGAGCTGTTTTTT,CASSLLGTGNPGELFF
TRBV7-8,-,TRBD1,TRBJ2-3,TGTGCCAGCAGCTTAGCGCCGACAGGGTTAGATACGCAGTATTTT,CASSLAPTGLDTQYF
TRBV6-5,few,-,TRBJ2-7,TGTGCCAGCAGTTCCGGGTGGAACTACGAGCAGTACTTC,CASSSGWNYEQYF
TRBV20-1,few,TRBD1,TRBJ2-3,TGCAGTGCTAGGGTGACAGGGCAGAGCACAGATACGCAGTATTTT,CSARVTGQSTDTQYF
TRBV6-1,few,TRBD1,TRBJ1-2,TGTGCCAGCATCCTGGACAGGAATAACTATGGCTACACCTTC,CASILDRNNYGYTF
TRBV12-3/TRBV12-4,-,TRBD2,TRBJ2-2,TGTGCCAGCAGCCAACTATCGGGGGGGCTTGGTACCGGGGAGCTGTTTTTT,CASSQLSGGLGTGELFF
TRBV5-1,-,-,TRBJ2-6,TGCGCCAGCAGCTCGAACACAGGAATTTCCGGGGCCAACGTCCTGACTTTC,CASSSNTGISGANVLTF
TRBV7-9,once,-,TRBJ2-3,TGTGCCAGCAGCTTAGGGTCTAGTAACGCGCAGTATTTT,CASSLGSSNAQYF
TRBV4-2,-,-,TRBJ1-5,TGTGCCAGCAGCCAAGATCTGGTTAAGGTATATAGCAATCAGCCCCAGCATTTT,CASSQDLVKVYSNQPQHF
TRBV2,-,TRBD1,TRBJ2-5,TGTGCCAGCGACAGGGCAGAGACCCAGTACTTC,CASDRAETQYF
TRBV29-1,few,-,TRBJ2-1,TGCAGCGTTGAATTGGGGTCCAGCTCCTACAATGAGCAGTTCTTC,CSVELGSSSYNEQFF
TRBV4-1,-,TRBD2,TRBJ2-2,TGCGCCAGCAGCCAAGGGGGCGGAGCGGGAATTGACGGGGAGCTGTTTTTT,CASSQGGGAGIDGELFF
TRBV9,-,-,TRBJ2-7,TGTGCCAGCAGCCCCGGGAAGAGACTAACCCAGCAGTACTTC,CASSPGKRLTQQYF
TRBV6-5,many,TRBD1,TRBJ2-1,TGTGCCAGCAGTGGCTCGACAGGGAAGACCTACAATGAGCAGTTCTTC,CASSGSTGKTYNEQFF
TRBV7-9,-,-,TRBJ1-2,TGTGCCAGCAGCCGCAAAAACTACTATGGCTACACCTTC,CASSRKNYYGYTF
TRBV7-9,many,-,TRBJ2-3,TGTGCCAGCAGCCCGAGGCCGTTACTCGGGAGTGCAGATACGCAGTATTTT,CASSPRPLLGSADTQYF
TRBV5-5,few,TRBD1,TRBJ2-2,TGTGCCAGCAGCGAGCGGGACAGGGCTCCGACCGGGGAGCTGTTTTTT,CASSERDRAPTGELFF